These 30 T cell receptor beta chains were all obtained from the same sample, sequenced in a study of CD8+CD57+ T cells in acquired aplastic anemia. Genomic DNA acted as the template from which TCR beta VDJ combination and CDR3 sequence profiling were carried out. TCRdb processed the reads anew with MiXCR; each CDR3 protein has one entry. This sample carries some 220,000 distinct CDR3 sequences, 34% of them seen once, and the ten largest clones take roughly 1.1%. Material: sorted CD4+, CD8+, or CD8+CD57+ T cells (not recorded which) from PBMCs. These receptors were taken from a human donor in good health, serving as a control.

The gene calls are TRBV29-1 and TRBJ1-5; 7 bases agree with TRBD1. The CDR3 is 12 amino acids. CDR1 SQVTM and CDR2 ANQGSEA come from the germline V gene. With 5 bases clipped from V and 6 bases from J, the junction kept 4 bases outside the gene matches. In DNA, the CDR3 is TGCAGCGTTCAGGGGGGTGGTCAGCCCCAGCATTTT. It codes for CSVQGGGQPQHF.

A note on this clonotype: It may be a read error: a sequence one base away is much more abundant. CDR3 protein: CAGSQVLQANYGYTF. The CDR3 DNA reads TGCGCCGGCAGCCAAGTTCTACAGGCTAACTATGGCTACACCTTC. The gene calls are TRBV4-1 and TRBJ1-2; D is possibly TRBD1 (5 bases). CDR1 is MGHRA and CDR2 is YSYEKL in the germline V gene. The CDR3 spans 15 residues.

The chain uses TRBV15 and TRBJ2-7; the match to TRBD2 covers 9 bases. The CDR3 has 15 amino acids. Trimming took 1 base from V and 2 from J; bases not matched to a gene: 3. The V gene's germline CDR1 is LNHNV and CDR2 YYDKDF (reference sequence). In nucleotides, the CDR3 is TGTGCCACCAGCAGAGGTAGCGGGAGCGCCTACGAGCAGTACTTC. This codes for CATSRGSGSAYEQYF.

This clonotype has only one observation. The J gene is TRBJ1-1, the V gene TRBV2; D ambiguous. The CDR3 contains 13 residues. Deletions cut 2 bases from V and 5 bases from J, with 9 bases between. Germline CDR1 is SNHLY and CDR2 is FYNNEI. The CDR3 is CASSEMKGTEAFF. CDR3 nucleotides: TGTGCCAGCAGTGAAATGAAGGGAACTGAAGCTTTCTTT. The whole variable domain, filled in from reference TRBV2 and TRBJ1-1, reads EPEVTQTPSHQVTQMGQEVILRCVPISNHLYFYWYRQILGQKVEFLVSFYNNEISEKSEIFDDQFSVERPDGSNFTLKIRSTKLEDSAMYFCASSEMKGTEAFFGQGTRLTVV.

This clonotype occurred many times. CDR3 sequence: CASSFSPRNTEAFF. The DNA for the CDR3 is TGTGCCAGCAGCTTTTCCCCACGGAACACTGAAGCTTTCTTT. The chain combines TRBV5-5 with TRBJ1-1, with D uncertain. CDR3 length: 14 amino acids. The V gene lost 2 bases and the J gene lost 1 base, with 9 bases spanning the gap. Germline V gives CDR1 SGHKS, CDR2 YYEKEE (reference sequence).

This clonotype was recorded many times. The rearrangement uses TRBV25-1 and TRBJ2-7, with D perhaps TRBD1 (5 bases). Germline CDR1 MGHDK, CDR2 SYGVNS. Trimming removed 6 bases from V and 2 bases from J, with 17 bases in between. This CDR3 contains 15 residues. CDR3: CASSASGKGAYEQYF. The CDR3, as DNA: TGTGCCAGCAGCGCCTCCGGTAAAGGGGCCTACGAGCAGTACTTC.

This sequence joins TRBV20-1 and TRBJ1-1; D remains ambiguous. The CDR3 runs 19 residues. The germline gives CDR1 DFQATT, CDR2 SNEGSKA (reference sequence). V lost 4 bases, J lost 0 bases, and 27 bases lay in between. The CDR3 reads CSANGLPKGKGRLNTEAFF. For the CDR3, the DNA is TGCAGTGCTAATGGATTACCAAAGGGCAAAGGGAGATTGAACACTGAAGCTTTCTTT.

Regarding this clonotype: This could be a read error, since a much larger clone is one nucleotide away. CDR3 nucleotide sequence: TGTGTCAGCAGCACAAGCGGAAACACCATATATTTT. It is translated as CVSSTSGNTIYF. The chain recombines TRBV7-9 with TRBJ1-3, with D unclear. Per the germline V gene, CDR1 is SEHNR and CDR2 is FQNEAQ (reference sequence). This CDR3 has 12 residues.

The chain combines TRBV2 with TRBJ1-2; 9 positions match TRBD1. The V gene's germline CDR1 is SNHLY and CDR2 FYNNEI. Trimming took 4 bases from V and 8 from J; bases not matched to a gene: 8. The CDR3 spans 14 residues. CDR3 protein: CASSALGQGEGYTF. The CDR3, as DNA: TGTGCCAGCAGTGCGCTGGGACAGGGCGAAGGCTACACCTTC.

The chain employs TRBV25-1 and TRBJ1-6; 7 nucleotides align to TRBD1. V lost 4 bases and J lost 7; bases outside the gene matches: 4. Germline V gives CDR1 MGHDK, CDR2 SYGVNS. The CDR3 loop spans 14 amino acids. CDR3 nucleotide sequence: TGTGCCAGCAGTGGACAGGGATACAATTCACCCCTCCACTTT. This codes for CASSGQGYNSPLHF.

This clonotype was counted only a few times. The chain is built from TRBV15 and TRBJ2-3; D is perhaps TRBD2 (5 bases). This CDR3 comprises 15 residues. V was clipped by 8 bases and J by 5 bases, with 20 bases between them. The germline gives CDR1 LNHNV, CDR2 YYDKDF (reference sequence). The CDR3 DNA follows: TGTGCCACCTCGCATACTAGGGAAGCTGGAGATACGCAGTATTTT. Translation gives CATSHTREAGDTQYF.

This rearrangement joins TRBV2 to TRBJ2-1; D not resolved. V lost 4 bases, J lost 0 bases, and 10 bases lay in between. Germline CDR1 is SNHLY and CDR2 is FYNNEI. This CDR3 is built from 15 residues. The CDR3 protein is CASSGSASSYNEQFF. The CDR3 DNA sequence: TGTGCCAGCAGTGGTTCCGCCAGCTCCTACAATGAGCAGTTCTTC.

Turning to this clonotype: This may be a read error, as it is one base from a much larger clone. The chain is built from TRBV2 and TRBJ2-7; 13 nucleotides line up with TRBD2. Germline V CDR1 and CDR2: SNHLY, FYNNEI. The CDR3 is made up of 14 amino acids. The CDR3 sequence: CASSGTSGMGERYF. In DNA, the CDR3 is TGTGCCAGCAGCGGGACTAGCGGGATGGGCGAGCGGTACTTC.

This clonotype was observed a handful of times. V usage is TRBV3-1 and J usage is TRBJ2-7; possible D gene TRBD1, 5 bases. Germline lookup yields CDR1 LGHDT and CDR2 YNNKEL (reference sequence). With 5 bases removed from V and 6 bases from J, the gap between germline ends came to 17 bases. CDR3 size: 14 residues. Here the CDR3 DNA reads TGTGCCAGCAGCGACACGAAAGGGGTACTCGAGCAGTACTTC. Protein sequence: CASSDTKGVLEQYF.

Comments on this clonotype: One end of the junction varies from germline; a read error may be responsible. V and J are TRBV5-5 and TRBJ1-3, with unresolved D. Germline V CDR1 and CDR2: SGHKS, YYEKEE (reference sequence). The CDR3 covers 15 residues. The CDR3: CASSPHPDQGNTTYF. CDR3 DNA: TGTGCCAGCAGCCCACACCCGGATCAAGGAAACACCACATATTTT.

This clonotype has ten or more counts. The V gene is TRBV6-1, the J gene TRBJ2-7, with no clear D. Trimming pared 8 bases from V and 2 bases from J, leaving 7 bases between. The CDR3 runs 11 residues. Germline-derived CDR1 and CDR2 are MNHNS and SASEGT. In DNA, the CDR3 is TGTGCCAGCCGAAGAGCCTACGAGCAGTACTTC. It is translated as CASRRAYEQYF.

The gene calls are TRBV19 and TRBJ1-1; D unclear. This CDR3 contains 13 residues. The germline CDR1 and CDR2 sequences are LNHDA and SQIVND (reference sequence). The V gene lost 1 base and the J gene lost 0 bases, with 3 bases spanning the gap. The CDR3 spells CASSIGMNTEAFF. As DNA, the CDR3 is TGTGCCAGTAGTATAGGGATGAACACTGAAGCTTTCTTT.

The chain is built from TRBV6-1 and TRBJ2-6; D is undetermined. Per the germline V gene, CDR1 is MNHNS and CDR2 is SASEGT. The V and J ends lost 4 bases and 4 bases respectively, with 14 bases between them. The length of the CDR3 is 16 residues. The CDR3 here is CASSGTANSGANVLTF. The DNA of the CDR3 is TGTGCCAGCAGTGGAACCGCAAACTCGGGGGCCAACGTCCTGACTTTC.

This clonotype was found many times. This chain joins TRBV5-4 and TRBJ1-2; D may be TRBD1 (5 bases). V lost 0 bases and J lost 6, with 12 bases in between. This CDR3 is built from 14 residues. Germline V gene data show CDR1 as SGHNT and CDR2 as YYREEE (reference sequence). The CDR3 spells CASSLDQGRNGYTF. The CDR3 DNA reads TGTGCCAGCAGCTTGGATCAGGGTAGGAATGGCTACACCTTC.

The V and J genes are TRBV6-1 and TRBJ2-7; 7 bases align to TRBD1. Germline loops: CDR1 MNHNS, CDR2 SASEGT. The length of the CDR3 is 13 residues. Losses at the gene ends were 5 bases for V and 4 bases for J; bases not matched to a gene: 5. The CDR3 DNA reads as TGTGCCAGCAGTACCGGGACAGAGTACGAGCAGTACTTC. It encodes CASSTGTEYEQYF.

This clonotype came up many times. The CDR3 region has the DNA TGTGCCAGCAGTGCGGACAGGAACACTGAAGCTTTCTTT. This gives the protein CASSADRNTEAFF. The chain uses TRBV7-3 and TRBJ1-1, with D maybe TRBD1 (6 bases). V was clipped by 6 bases and J by 1 base, with 9 bases between them. Per the germline V gene, CDR1 is SGHTA and CDR2 is FQGTGA. The CDR3 contains 13 residues. The full variable domain, in which reference TRBV7-3 and TRBJ1-1 provide the parts outside the CDR3, is GAGVSQTPSNKVTEKGKYVELRCDPISGHTALYWYRQSLGQGPEFLIYFQGTGAADDSGLPNDRFFAVRPEGSVSTLKIQRTERGDSAVYLCASSADRNTEAFFGQGTRLTVV.

Concerning this clonotype: A much larger clone differs from this one at a single base, so this may be a read error. The gene calls are TRBV3-1 and TRBJ2-5, with a tentative D call TRBD2 (6 bases). Germline loops: CDR1 LGHDT, CDR2 YNNKEL (reference sequence). The CDR3 runs to 13 residues. CDR3 loop: CVSSGPEGETQYF. For the CDR3, the DNA is TGTGTCAGCAGCGGTCCGGAGGGGGAGACCCAGTACTTC.

This clonotype was counted between two and nine times. This chain connects TRBV6-4 to TRBJ2-3, with 9 bases aligning to TRBD2. V dropped 2 bases and J dropped 4; count of bases not matched to a gene: 7. CDR3 length equals 16 residues. Germline V CDR1 and CDR2: MRHNA, SNTAGT. The DNA of the CDR3 is TGTGCCAGCAGTGACATACGGCGGGGGGGATCAGATACGCAGTATTTT. Amino acid sequence: CASSDIRRGGSDTQYF.

This clonotype was detected only a few times. With a much larger clone just one base away, this may be a read error. This chain connects TRBV7-9 to TRBJ2-5, with D possibly TRBD1 on 6 matching bases. The CDR3 totals 14 residues. Trimming took off 3 bases at V and 7 bases at J, with 15 bases between the two ends. Per the germline V gene, CDR1 is SEHNR and CDR2 is FQNEAQ (reference sequence). The DNA of the CDR3 is TGTGCCAGCAGCTTGGTCAGGGGCGGAGGGACCCAGTACTTC. It encodes CASSLVRGGGTQYF.

The chain employs TRBV11-2 and TRBJ2-2; 11 bases line up with TRBD2. The CDR3 loop spans 18 amino acids. Germline V gene sequence: CDR1 SGHAT, CDR2 FQNNGV. The junction had 15 bases not matched to a gene; V was cut back by 5 bases and J by 7 bases. The CDR3 sequence is CASSPDTSGGLFRGELFF. DNA of the CDR3: TGTGCCAGCAGCCCGGATACTAGCGGGGGCCTATTTCGCGGGGAGCTGTTTTTT.

The table lists this clonotype with a few counts. CDR3 loop: CATQDPGFNTEAFF. The CDR3 nucleotides are TGTGCCACCCAGGATCCAGGGTTTAACACTGAAGCTTTCTTT. This rearrangement joins TRBV6-1 to TRBJ1-1, with D possibly being TRBD1 (5 bases). The CDR3 runs 14 residues. Germline CDR1 is MNHNS and CDR2 is SASEGT. Trimming stripped 10 bases from V and 2 bases from J, with 17 bases between.

This clonotype showed up just a few times. This chain uses TRBV5-1 with TRBJ2-5; 11 bases map to TRBD2. Germline V gene data show CDR1 as SGHRS and CDR2 as YFSETQ. This CDR3 is built from 17 residues. V lost 1 base, J lost 3 bases, and 8 bases stayed unmatched. CDR3 sequence: CASSLSVTSGVKETQYF. The CDR3 DNA sequence: TGCGCCAGCAGCTTGTCGGTGACTAGCGGGGTCAAAGAGACCCAGTACTTC. Using reference TRBV5-1 and TRBJ2-5 for the parts outside the CDR3, the full variable domain is KAGVTQTPRYLIKTRGQQVTLSCSPISGHRSVSWYQQTPGQGLQFLFEYFSETQRNKGNFPGRFSGRQFSNSRSEMNVSTLELGDSALYLCASSLSVTSGVKETQYFGPGTRLLVL.

This clonotype showed up many times. The gene calls are TRBV6-5 and TRBJ1-6; no reliable D call. This CDR3 has 13 residues. The V gene's germline CDR1 is MNHEY and CDR2 SVGAGI. V was cut by 4 bases and J by 7 bases, with 8 bases left in between. The CDR3 loop reads CASSSADNSPLHF. CDR3 DNA sequence: TGTGCCAGCAGTTCGGCCGACAATTCACCCCTCCACTTT.

This clonotype was found a few times. V is TRBV6-2 or TRBV6-3 and J is TRBJ2-1; 10 nucleotides line up with TRBD1. The V gene end was trimmed by 0 bases and the J gene end by 6 bases; junction bases not matched to a gene: 11. CDR3 length: 18 amino acids. Per germline, CDR1 MNHEY and CDR2 SVGEGT. This CDR3 is CASSYSRWGQGRRNEQFF. CDR3 in DNA: TGTGCCAGCAGTTACTCTAGGTGGGGACAGGGGCGACGCAATGAGCAGTTCTTC.

The CDR3 nucleotides read TGTGCCAGCAGCGTAGCGACAAGCACGGTCGGGACCCAGTACTTC. Translating gives CASSVATSTVGTQYF. V usage is TRBV9 and J usage is TRBJ2-5; D not certain. The V gene lost 0 bases and the J gene lost 7 bases, with 16 bases spanning the gap. This CDR3 region has 15 residues. Germline assignment: CDR1 SGDLS and CDR2 YYNGEE. The full variable domain, completed using reference TRBV9 and TRBJ2-5, is DSGVTQTPKHLITATGQRVTLRCSPRSGDLSVYWYQQSLDQGLQFLIQYYNGEERAKGNILERFSAQQFPDLHSELNLSSLELGDSALYFCASSVATSTVGTQYFGPGTRLLVL.